The clone carrying this TCR beta chain was observed at least ten times. Amplification of TCR beta CDR3 regions used RNA as the template. TCR CDR3 underwent first-round RT-PCR with the HTBI primer set. TCRdb reprocessed the multiplex PCR reads with MiXCR, giving one entry per CDR3 protein. Seen here are fewer than 350,000 distinct CDR3 sequences, roughly 14% observed once, and the top ten hold almost 8%. The source of the sample is a study of T cells in Graves' hyperthyroidism and ophthalmopathy. Germline loops: CDR1 KGHDR, CDR2 SFDVKD. V lost 2 bases and J 2 bases, leaving 12 bases between the germline ends. The CDR3 runs 15 residues.

This receptor was taken from a woman in her 30s with Graves' hyperthyroidism that later progressed to Graves' ophthalmopathy. This rearrangement joins TRBV24-1 to TRBJ2-7; D may correspond to TRBD1 or TRBD2 (5 bases each). The specimen was blood. CDR3 sequence reads: CATSDSWGKTYEQYF. The CDR3 DNA follows: TGTGCCACCAGTGATTCTTGGGGGAAAACCTACGAGCAGTACTTC.